Below are 31 T cell receptor beta chains sequenced from a single sample in a study of blood T cell repertoires in COVID-19. Using immunoSEQ multiplex PCR, the repertoire was profiled, and TCRdb retains in-frame clones only, with some absent. There are roughly 23,000 clones in the sample; more than 85% occur only once, and 2.5% to 3.5% lies in the top ten. The sample taken for sequencing was peripheral blood. These receptors were obtained from a woman aged 70 to 79 with active COVID-19.

V and J are TRBV29-1 and TRBJ1-5, with D possibly TRBD1 on 5 matching bases. Germline V gives CDR1 SQVTM, CDR2 ANQGSEA. Trimming removed 4 bases at V and 3 bases at J, with 10 bases between. The CDR3 runs 13 residues. The CDR3 nucleotides read TGCAGCGTTGCAACAGGTCACAATCAGCCCCAGCATTTT. Amino acids: CSVATGHNQPQHF.

The chain couples TRBV6-2 or TRBV6-3 to TRBJ2-1; 7 nucleotides line up with TRBD2. The J segment lost 5 bases and the V segment lost 2 bases, leaving 6 bases of the junction unmatched. From germline, CDR1 is MNHEY and CDR2 SVGEGT. The CDR3 spans 15 residues. CDR3 loop: CASSYPGLVHNEQFF. CDR3 coding DNA: TGTGCCAGCAGTTACCCCGGACTAGTGCACAATGAGCAGTTCTTC.

This chain joins TRBV2 and TRBJ1-1; 8 nucleotides line up with TRBD1. Trimming at V came to 9 bases and at J to 1 base, leaving 7 bases not matched to a gene. CDR1 is SNHLY and CDR2 is FYNNEI in the germline V gene. The CDR3 runs to 14 residues. The CDR3 DNA is TGTGCCAGGACAGGGGACGAGAGGAACACTGAAGCTTTCTTT. As protein: CARTGDERNTEAFF.

This clone was recorded only once. This chain joins TRBV28 and TRBJ1-4; D gene unclear. The CDR3 consists of 14 residues. Germline lookup yields CDR1 MDHEN and CDR2 SYDVKM. The V gene lost 7 bases and the J gene lost 5 bases, with 14 bases spanning the gap. The CDR3 coding sequence is TGTGCCAGCAATAGGAGGAGAAAAAATGAAAAACTGTTTTTT. Translated: CASNRRRKNEKLFF.

V is TRBV27 and J is TRBJ2-1, with 9 nucleotides matching TRBD1. CDR3 size: 15 residues. Germline CDR1 MNHEY, CDR2 SMNVEV (reference sequence). J was trimmed by 7 bases and V by 6 bases; bases with no gene match: 10. CDR3 sequence reads: CASRVDRGIVNEQFF. The CDR3 nucleotides read TGTGCCAGCAGGGTCGACAGGGGGATAGTGAATGAGCAGTTCTTC.

This chain uses TRBV19 with TRBJ2-6; 7 nucleotides line up with TRBD1. The CDR3 has 17 amino acids. Germline values: CDR1 LNHDA, CDR2 SQIVND (reference sequence). V shed 3 bases and J 2 bases; nucleotides not matched to a gene: 7. The CDR3 is CASSIGQGVTGANVLTF. CDR3 coding DNA: TGTGCCAGTAGTATCGGTCAGGGGGTGACTGGGGCCAACGTCCTGACTTTC.

This CDR3 reads CASSIDPPGEGANIQYF. The DNA for the CDR3 is TGTGCCAGTAGTATAGACCCCCCCGGTGAAGGAGCAAACATTCAGTACTTC. The chain has TRBV19 and TRBJ2-4; D not certain. V gave up 0 bases and J gave up 6 bases, with 18 bases separating them. Germline V gene sequence: CDR1 LNHDA, CDR2 SQIVND (reference sequence). This CDR3 contains 17 residues.

Relative to its sample, this clone is medium-sized (0.01 to 0.1%). J is TRBJ2-7 and V is TRBV25-1; D is unresolved. The CDR3 is made up of 11 amino acids. Germline CDR1 reads MGHDK; CDR2 reads SYGVNS. Trimming cost V 5 bases and J 7 bases, with 9 bases left between them. DNA for the CDR3: TGTGCCAGCAGTACTTCCCAAGAGCAGTACTTC. Amino acid sequence: CASSTSQEQYF.

This chain uses TRBV28 with TRBJ2-2, with 8 bases lining up with TRBD1. CDR3 length: 15 residues. The trim removed 5 bases at V and 0 bases at J, leaving 2 bases unmatched. CDR1 and CDR2 from the germline V gene are MDHEN and SYDVKM. CDR3 protein: CASSPDRANTGELFF. DNA of the CDR3: TGTGCCAGCAGTCCGGACAGGGCGAACACCGGGGAGCTGTTTTTT.

This clone was seen just once. The chain uses TRBV20-1 and TRBJ2-1; no firm D call. Germline V lookup: CDR1 DFQATT, CDR2 SNEGSKA (reference sequence). The CDR3 has 10 amino acids. Trimming removed 5 bases at V and 5 bases at J, with 4 bases between. CDR3 coding DNA: TGCAGTGCTTACAACAATGAGCAGTTCTTC. Amino acid sequence: CSAYNNEQFF.

The genes are TRBV11-2 and TRBJ2-3, with 8 bases that match TRBD2. The CDR3 spans 14 residues. V was pared by 2 bases and J by 3 bases, with 1 base of the junction left unmatched. Germline V gene sequence: CDR1 SGHAT, CDR2 FQNNGV. CDR3 residues: CASSLRLATDTQYF. The CDR3, as DNA: TGTGCCAGCAGCTTACGACTAGCGACAGATACGCAGTATTTT.

This clone was detected only a few times. The V gene is TRBV6-5, the J gene TRBJ1-6, with TRBD1 matching over 7 bases. The CDR3 is 16 amino acids. V trimming: 0 bases; J trimming: 10 bases; junction bases outside the gene matches: 9. In germline, CDR1 is MNHEY, CDR2 SVGAGI. The CDR3 protein is CASSYSRGQGWSPLHF. As DNA, the CDR3 is TGTGCCAGCAGTTACTCGAGGGGGCAGGGTTGGTCACCCCTCCACTTT.

This chain joins TRBV9 and TRBJ2-3; TRBD2 is a possible D gene (6 bases). Germline values: CDR1 SGDLS, CDR2 YYNGEE. The CDR3 is 15 amino acids. The V end was cut by 4 bases, the J end by 0 bases, with 12 bases between. The CDR3 sequence: CASSTQRASTDTQYF. Written as DNA, the CDR3 is TGTGCCAGCAGCACCCAGCGGGCTAGCACAGATACGCAGTATTTT.

This rearrangement joins TRBV5-1 to TRBJ1-1, with D possibly TRBD1 on 5 matching bases. With 5 bases removed from V and 5 bases from J, the gap between germline ends came to 16 bases. Germline V gene sequence: CDR1 SGHRS, CDR2 YFSETQ. This CDR3 is built from 14 residues. CDR3 sequence reads: CASSSGSVGTEAFF. CDR3 sequence (DNA): TGCGCCAGCAGTTCAGGGTCAGTGGGGACTGAAGCTTTCTTT.

The gene calls are TRBV24-1 and TRBJ2-1, with 11 nucleotides matching TRBD2. There are 16 residues in the CDR3. V was clipped by 3 bases and J by 8 bases; unmatched bases: 8. Germline-derived CDR1 and CDR2 are KGHDR and SFDVKD. Here the CDR3 DNA reads TGTGCCACCAGTGATCCTAGCGGGAGGCCGGGGGATGAGCAGTTCTTC. Translating gives CATSDPSGRPGDEQFF.

This chain uses TRBV18 with TRBJ2-1; D is unresolved. The CDR3 spans 13 residues. V was shortened by 2 bases and J by 7 bases, with 9 bases between the two germline ends. Germline V gene data show CDR1 as KGHSH and CDR2 as LQKENI. CDR3 sequence: CASSPMAENEQFF. CDR3 DNA: TGTGCCAGCTCACCAATGGCGGAGAATGAGCAGTTCTTC.

The V and J genes are TRBV10-2 and TRBJ2-3, with TRBD2 matching 8 bases. The CDR3 consists of 15 residues. Germline V gene data show CDR1 as WSHSY and CDR2 as SAAADI. V was clipped by 8 bases and J by 0 bases; unmatched bases: 7. The DNA of the CDR3 is TGCGCCAGCTTACTAGCGGAGTCTAGCACAGATACGCAGTATTTT. Translated, it gives CASLLAESSTDTQYF.

The V and J genes are TRBV7-8 and TRBJ2-5; TRBD2 matches at 7 bases. CDR1 is SGHVS and CDR2 is FQNEAQ in the germline V gene. The CDR3 consists of 16 residues. V trimming: 4 bases; J trimming: 5 bases; junction bases outside the gene matches: 13. The CDR3 region is CASSSPLAGVGETQYF. In DNA form, the CDR3 reads TGTGCCAGCAGCTCCCCCTTGGCGGGAGTCGGGGAGACCCAGTACTTC.

The CDR3 loop reads CATSDDKQQYF. The CDR3 coding sequence is TGTGCCACCAGTGATGACAAGCAGCAGTACTTC. The chain uses TRBV24-1 and TRBJ2-7; D not resolved. This CDR3 contains 11 residues. V lost 3 bases to trimming and J lost 8 bases, with 7 bases between them. The germline CDR1 and CDR2 sequences are KGHDR and SFDVKD.

The V and J genes are TRBV10-3 and TRBJ1-1, with TRBD1 as a possible D gene (5 bases). This CDR3 has 14 amino acids. V was clipped by 4 bases and J by 6 bases, with 15 bases between them. Per germline, CDR1 ENHRY and CDR2 SYGVKD. The CDR3 region is CAISATGGDPEAFF. CDR3 nucleotide sequence: TGTGCCATCAGTGCTACAGGCGGTGACCCTGAAGCTTTCTTT.

V and J are TRBV7-2 and TRBJ2-5; D is possibly TRBD1 (8 bases). The V gene lost 2 bases and the J gene lost 9 bases, with 13 bases spanning the gap. This CDR3 contains 13 residues. In germline, CDR1 is SGHTA, CDR2 FQGNSA. CDR3 nucleotides: TGTGCCAGCAGCTTACGGACAGGGAGGGCCCAGTACTTC. Its translation: CASSLRTGRAQYF.

The chain has TRBV3-1 (or the pseudogene TRBV3-2) and TRBJ1-1; D ambiguous. Germline CDR1 is LGHDT and CDR2 is YNNKEL (reference sequence). The length of the CDR3 is 11 residues. V was pared by 1 base and J by 8 bases, with 5 bases between. The CDR3 here is CASSQGAEAFF. DNA of the CDR3: TGTGCCAGCAGCCAAGGCGCCGAAGCTTTCTTT.

The V call is TRBV23-1, the J call TRBJ2-1, with 11 bases that match TRBD2. TRBV23-1 is sorted into the ORF group, with uncertain function. The CDR3 loop spans 21 amino acids. Trimming at V came to 0 bases and at J to 5 bases, leaving 18 bases not matched to a gene. CDR3 region: CASSQSLPNLAGGPGDNEQFF. The CDR3, as DNA: TGCGCCAGCAGTCAATCCCTCCCAAATTTAGCGGGAGGGCCAGGGGACAATGAGCAGTTCTTC.

V and J are TRBV6-5 and TRBJ1-2; D is unclear. Germline V lookup: CDR1 MNHEY, CDR2 SVGAGI. Trimming cost V 2 bases and J 6 bases, with 10 bases left between them. This CDR3 has 13 amino acids. Here the CDR3 reads CASSYGTADGYTF. The CDR3 nucleotides are TGTGCCAGCAGTTACGGCACAGCAGATGGCTACACCTTC.

V gene TRBV4-3 combines with J gene TRBJ2-7; 9 nucleotides line up with TRBD2. The CDR3 runs to 14 residues. J was trimmed by 4 bases and V by 1 base; bases with no gene match: 2. From germline, CDR1 is LGHNA and CDR2 YSLEER. This CDR3 is CASSQGLAGYEQYF. CDR3 DNA: TGCGCCAGCAGCCAAGGGCTAGCGGGGTACGAGCAGTACTTC.

The chain employs TRBV19 and TRBJ1-1; 7 bases are a match to TRBD1. The CDR3 covers 17 residues. V was clipped by 5 bases and J by 1 base; unmatched bases: 13. The germline CDR1 and CDR2 sequences are LNHDA and SQIVND (reference sequence). CDR3 bases: TGTGCCAGTAGTCAATTAAATCTCCGGGACAGGAACACTGAAGCTTTCTTT. Encoded protein: CASSQLNLRDRNTEAFF.

The chain joins TRBV5-6 to TRBJ2-7; D is unclear. The ends were cut back, 2 bases at V and 6 bases at J, with 6 bases in the middle. The CDR3 runs to 11 residues. The germline V gene encodes CDR1 SGHDT and CDR2 YYEEEE. The CDR3 bases are TGTGCCAGCAGCTTTGCCAGCGAGCAGTACTTC. It translates to CASSFASEQYF.

The gene calls are TRBV9 and TRBJ2-1; 11 bases agree with TRBD2. V lost 3 bases and J lost 7; bases outside the gene matches: 6. CDR3 size: 15 residues. CDR1 and CDR2 from the germline V gene are SGDLS and YYNGEE. DNA of the CDR3: TGTGCCAGCAGCGCGACTAGCGGGGACACTAATGAGCAGTTCTTC. This sequence encodes CASSATSGDTNEQFF.

The rearrangement uses TRBV18 and TRBJ2-7, with 9 bases fitting TRBD1. V lost 6 bases and J lost 7; bases outside the gene matches: 10. Germline V CDR1 and CDR2: KGHSH, LQKENI. The CDR3 extends over 14 amino acids. CDR3 coding DNA: TGTGCCAGCTCTCCCGGGACAGGGTTGAATGAGCAGTACTTC. Protein: CASSPGTGLNEQYF.

The rearrangement joins TRBV6-1 to TRBJ1-5; possible D gene TRBD1, 5 bases. CDR3 size: 15 residues. The germline gives CDR1 MNHNS, CDR2 SASEGT. Trimming removed 0 bases from V and 9 bases from J, with 15 bases in between. This CDR3 is CASSEAQQVLRPQHF. In DNA, the CDR3 is TGTGCCAGCAGTGAAGCGCAACAGGTCCTAAGGCCCCAGCATTTT.

The rearrangement uses TRBV2 and TRBJ2-5; perhaps TRBD1 as D (6 bases). The CDR3 consists of 15 residues. CDR1 is SNHLY and CDR2 is FYNNEI in the germline V gene. V was clipped by 3 bases and J by 2 bases, with 13 bases between them. The DNA for the CDR3 is TGTGCCAGCAGTGATGAGCAGGGGTTACAAGAGACCCAGTACTTC. Translation: CASSDEQGLQETQYF. Variable domain in full (rest from reference TRBV2 and TRBJ2-5): EPEVTQTPSHQVTQMGQEVILRCVPISNHLYFYWYRQILGQKVEFLVSFYNNEISEKSEIFDDQFSVERPDGSNFTLKIRSTKLEDSAMYFCASSDEQGLQETQYFGPGTRLLVL.